One and the same sample provided the 17 T cell receptor beta chains below, sequenced in a study of blood T cell repertoires in COVID-19. Some clones are missing from TCRdb's copy, which holds only in-frame ones; the method was immunoSEQ multiplex PCR. The sample has 150,000 to 200,000 clones, about 89% seen once. Sequenced: PBMCs or T cells enriched from blood (not recorded which). Receptor source: a woman aged 18-35 years who had recovered from COVID-19.

The rearrangement joins TRBV27 to TRBJ1-1; possible D gene TRBD1, 5 bases. The CDR3 is 14 residues long. Looked up from germline, CDR1 is MNHEY and CDR2 is SMNVEV (reference sequence). Trimming stripped 3 bases from V and 1 base from J, with 9 bases between. CDR3 in amino acids: CASSFTGANTEAFF. CDR3 bases: TGTGCCAGCAGTTTTACAGGTGCGAACACTGAAGCTTTCTTT.

The chain uses TRBV29-1 and TRBJ1-4; D is possibly TRBD1 (5 bases). The length of the CDR3 is 17 residues. V lost 4 bases, J lost 1 base, and 19 bases lay in between. In germline, CDR1 is SQVTM, CDR2 ANQGSEA. DNA for the CDR3: TGCAGCGTTGGAGGTTCGGGGGTAGCGGAAACTAATGAAAAACTGTTTTTT. Its translation: CSVGGSGVAETNEKLFF.

The rearrangement joins TRBV24-1 to TRBJ2-3; 9 nucleotides agree with TRBD1. The trim removed 9 bases at V and 0 bases at J, leaving 9 bases unmatched. In germline, CDR1 is KGHDR, CDR2 SFDVKD. This CDR3 is 16 amino acids long. CDR3 bases: TGTGCCACCGGGGGGGGGACAGGGTCTAGCACAGATACGCAGTATTTT. Translating gives CATGGGTGSSTDTQYF.

The chain carries TRBV7-9 and TRBJ2-2, with 8 bases lining up with TRBD2. V was clipped by 5 bases and J by 4 bases; unmatched bases: 6. Germline loops: CDR1 SEHNR, CDR2 FQNEAQ (reference sequence). CDR3 length: 15 amino acids. The CDR3 spells CASSDPGLGTGELFF. CDR3 coding DNA: TGTGCCAGCAGCGATCCGGGACTAGGCACCGGGGAGCTGTTTTTT.

This chain connects TRBV27 to TRBJ2-6; no firm D call. Germline lookup yields CDR1 MNHEY and CDR2 SMNVEV (reference sequence). Trimming shortened V by 9 bases and J by 4 bases, and 10 bases separated the two germline ends. This CDR3 contains 13 residues. CDR3 sequence (DNA): TGTGCCAGTAAGAGGTCCGGGGCCAACGTCCTGACTTTC. Its translation is CASKRSGANVLTF.

The V gene is TRBV6-5, the J gene TRBJ2-2; the match to TRBD2 covers 8 bases. V shed 6 bases, J shed 7 bases, and the junction held 10 bases outside the gene matches. Looked up from germline, CDR1 is MNHEY and CDR2 is SVGAGI. The CDR3 loop spans 15 amino acids. The CDR3 is CASSGRGGSGGELFF. CDR3 bases: TGTGCCAGCAGCGGTCGGGGGGGATCAGGCGGGGAGCTGTTTTTT.

The chain carries TRBV9 and TRBJ1-1; tentatively, D is TRBD1 (6 bases). CDR1 is SGDLS and CDR2 is YYNGEE in the germline V gene. Trimming cost V 0 bases and J 3 bases, with 6 bases left between them. There are 13 residues in the CDR3. The CDR3 region is CASSVAGDTEAFF. The DNA for the CDR3 is TGTGCCAGCAGCGTAGCAGGGGACACTGAAGCTTTCTTT. The whole variable domain, remainder taken from reference TRBV9 and TRBJ1-1, is DSGVTQTPKHLITATGQRVTLRCSPRSGDLSVYWYQQSLDQGLQFLIQYYNGEERAKGNILERFSAQQFPDLHSELNLSSLELGDSALYFCASSVAGDTEAFFGQGTRLTVV.

This clone was picked up one time. This rearrangement joins TRBV5-4 to TRBJ2-3; 8 positions match TRBD2. The J segment lost 3 bases and the V segment lost 1 base, leaving 7 bases of the junction unmatched. Germline values: CDR1 SGHNT, CDR2 YYREEE (reference sequence). The CDR3 extends over 16 amino acids. The CDR3 region is CASSLMHGRATDTQYF. The CDR3 bases are TGTGCCAGCAGCTTGATGCACGGGAGGGCGACAGATACGCAGTATTTT.

This chain uses TRBV2 with TRBJ2-5; 10 bases are a match to TRBD1. V trimming: 6 bases; J trimming: 5 bases; junction bases outside the gene matches: 9. Germline assignment: CDR1 SNHLY and CDR2 FYNNEI. The CDR3 sequence is 15 residues long. CDR3 loop: CASSGAGGQGETQYF. CDR3 DNA: TGTGCCAGCAGCGGAGCAGGGGGACAGGGGGAGACCCAGTACTTC.

DNA of the CDR3: TGTGCCAGCAGCGCCACAGGTTTTACTGGGGCCAACGTCCTGACTTTC. Translation: CASSATGFTGANVLTF. J is TRBJ2-6 and V is TRBV9, with a possible D match to TRBD1 (5 bases). CDR1 is SGDLS, CDR2 YYNGEE, per germline. Trimming stripped 3 bases from V and 2 bases from J, with 12 bases between. This CDR3 is 16 amino acids long.

The rearrangement uses TRBV2 and TRBJ1-1, with TRBD1 as a possible D gene (5 bases). CDR3 size: 11 residues. The V end was cut by 9 bases, the J end by 1 base, with 6 bases between. Germline V gene sequence: CDR1 SNHLY, CDR2 FYNNEI. CDR3 sequence: CASDRNTEAFF. The CDR3 coding sequence is TGTGCCAGTGACAGGAACACTGAAGCTTTCTTT.

This chain uses TRBV28 with TRBJ2-1, with 11 nucleotides matching TRBD2. The germline V gene encodes CDR1 MDHEN and CDR2 SYDVKM. Trimming removed 5 bases from V and 8 bases from J; junction bases left unmatched: 11. The CDR3 sequence is 16 residues long. The CDR3 here is CASSIAGGGGSDEQFF. The CDR3 DNA sequence: TGTGCCAGCAGTATAGCGGGAGGGGGAGGGTCCGATGAGCAGTTCTTC.

The CDR3 DNA is TGTGCCAGCAGCCGCGGACAGGGGAGTTATGAGCAGTTCTTC. Its translation is CASSRGQGSYEQFF. The chain recombines TRBV11-3 with TRBJ2-1, with 9 bases aligning to TRBD1. V dropped 5 bases and J dropped 8; count of bases not matched to a gene: 7. The CDR3 is 14 amino acids. Germline V lookup: CDR1 SGHNT, CDR2 YENEEA.

The chain joins TRBV6-1 to TRBJ1-1, with D possibly being TRBD1 (5 bases). V was trimmed by 0 bases and J by 7 bases, leaving 18 bases between them. This CDR3 has 16 residues. CDR1 MNHNS and CDR2 SASEGT come from the germline V gene. The CDR3 nucleotides are TGTGCCAGCAGTGAAGCGCGGGGGACCCTCGGTAGTGAAGCTTTCTTT. Protein: CASSEARGTLGSEAFF.

The chain combines TRBV19 with TRBJ1-2; TRBD1 matches 11 bases. Germline CDR1 and CDR2: LNHDA and SQIVND (reference sequence). The CDR3 consists of 14 residues. Trimming cost V 5 bases and J 4 bases; bases outside gene matches: 3. The CDR3 sequence is CASSEDRGLYGYTF. The CDR3 bases are TGTGCCAGTAGTGAGGACAGGGGGCTCTATGGCTACACCTTC.

This clone was recorded a few times. This chain connects TRBV28 to TRBJ1-2, with TRBD1 matching 8 bases. The germline V gene has CDR1 MDHEN and CDR2 SYDVKM. CDR3 length: 13 amino acids. J lost 4 bases, V lost 2 bases, and 0 bases had no gene match. The CDR3 DNA reads TGTGCCAGCAGTTTAGACAGGGGCTATGGCTACACCTTC. It yields the protein CASSLDRGYGYTF.

The rearrangement joins TRBV7-3 to TRBJ2-3; 9 nucleotides agree with TRBD2. V shed 5 bases and J 2 bases; nucleotides not matched to a gene: 5. Germline CDR1 reads SGHTA; CDR2 reads FQGTGA. The CDR3 runs to 15 residues. In DNA, the CDR3 is TGTGCCAGCAGCCTGACTAGCGGAGCCACAGATACGCAGTATTTT. It is translated as CASSLTSGATDTQYF.